The TCR beta chain described here comes from a study of spatial heterogeneity in lung cancer. Overall study: Compared with alpha-chain sequences, beta-chain sequences were consistently detected in greater numbers. The study's findings and limits: Within tumors, counts of expanded alpha and beta TCRs tracked tumor mutation counts.

TCRdb passed the 5' RACE reads through MiXCR, listing each CDR3 protein once. In the table there are several thousand distinct CDR3 sequences, around 6.3% of which are singletons. Time point here: sample taken at primary tumor resection. This clonotype is deemed medium-sized (0.01 to 0.1%). Antigen specificity is unknown. V was shortened by 8 bases and J by 4 bases, with 17 bases between the two germline ends. Germline values: CDR1 ENHRY, CDR2 SYGVKD. This CDR3 has 14 amino acids. The receptor was derived from a male donor with early-stage non-small cell lung cancer. J is TRBJ1-2 and V is TRBV10-3, with a possible D match to TRBD1 (6 bases). This specimen consisted of lung tumor tissue, obtained at surgery. The CDR3 DNA reads TGTGCCATCGGGGGTACAGGGCCGCCCTATGGCTACACCTTC. It codes for CAIGGTGPPYGYTF.